This TCR beta chain was identified in a study of resident and recirculating memory T cells in vitiligo. The germline CDR1 and CDR2 sequences are MNHEY and SMNVEV (reference sequence). Trimming at V came to 5 bases and at J to 10 bases, leaving 14 bases not matched to a gene. CDR3 length: 16 amino acids. Profiling relied on immunoSEQ multiplex PCR, and the TCRdb table lists in-frame clones only, not all of them. Of tens of thousands of clones detected, under 95% appear once; the ten largest clones hold around 5.1%. The TCR comes from a male donor with vitiligo. Sequenced material: blood. The V and J genes are TRBV27 and TRBJ2-1; 10 bases agree with TRBD2. In nucleotides, the CDR3 is TGTGCCAGCAGTCCTAACCCAGCGGGAGGGCCACGGGAGCAGTTCTTC. It specifies CASSPNPAGGPREQFF.